This T cell receptor (beta chain) was obtained from a study of PD-L1 blockade in urothelial cancer. At the level of the study: Each participant's history included 0 to 3 prior chemotherapy regimens. Samples came from 3 weeks, at the second dose, and 6 weeks into treatment. Peripheral blood specimens exhibited a median yield of about 140,000 T cells. General study results and limits: For durable-benefit patients, tumor-associated blood clones expanded more at 3 weeks.

Repertoires were generated with immunoSEQ multiplex PCR, while TCRdb's copy carries only in-frame clones and drops some. The sample holds some 45,000 clones; nearly 90% are singletons and the top ten take around 25%. V lost 0 bases and J 2 bases, leaving 11 bases between the germline ends. CDR3 size: 15 residues. Germline V CDR1 and CDR2: MNHEY, SVGAGI. About this clone itself: Its target is not known.

The time point was: pretreatment peripheral blood. This clonotype was sampled from a donor at least 40 years old with urothelial cancer. The specimen comprised PBMCs, sampled around atezolizumab (anti-PD-L1) treatment. The chain has TRBV6-5 and TRBJ2-7, with D unclear. CDR3 nucleotide sequence: TGTGCCAGCAGTTACTCGACACTGGTTACCTACGAGCAGTACTTC. Translating it yields CASSYSTLVTYEQYF.